This T cell receptor beta chain emerged from a study of shared clonotypes between healthy human individuals (dated by TCRdb to 2020 to 2021). With regard to the full study: Three men and a couple of women, aged 18 to 49 years, made up the cohort. For each donor, CD4 naive and CD4 memory were each given three plates, CD8 naive was given two plates, and CD8 memory was given one plate. To estimate repertoire size and how much clonotype sharing occurs between individuals, the study deeply sequenced the blood TCR repertoires of roughly 5 healthy adults. To increase sequencing depth and limit assay-specific biases, different laboratories used diverse techniques to prepare libraries and sequence TCR repertoires. Between about 0.94 and 8.9 billion PBMCs per donor were obtained by leukapheresis.

Beyond this particular receptor, the publication reports: Incomplete sequencing was indicated by rarefaction of sorted-subset datasets, despite the large sequencing depth. Naive subsets generally had larger estimated clonotype richness than memory subsets did. The genetic and exposure-history diversity represented was limited by the small number of donors. Across a handful of donors, around 5% of naive CD4, roughly 3.4% of naive CD8, roughly 2.2% of memory CD4, and under 0.45% of memory CD8 clonotypes were shared. Pairwise subsampling led to the expectation that sequencing depth would affect the degree of clonotype sharing among donors. Sampling was restricted to blood, and TCR repertoires in tissues likely differ from the TCR repertoires found in blood. Higher generation probabilities were observed for clonotypes shared by all four sorted-subset donors than for non-shared clonotypes.

About this clone: Its antigen specificity is not known. Base qualities are not provided; no much larger clone lies one nucleotide away.

CD8 naive samples were obtained by positive selection for CCR7 among CD45RO-negative cells, yielding a CD45RA+CCR7+ population from which TemRA cells were excluded. Donors were healthy HIV-negative adults with no recently reported acute infections or vaccinations. Every donor was a Caucasian adult residing in Nashville, Tennessee, USA. Blood was obtained by leukapheresis, after which PBMCs were separated by Ficoll-Histopaque density gradient centrifugation and cryopreserved in liquid nitrogen vapor phase. Purity and quantity of every magnetically sorted T cell population were checked by analytical flow cytometry. Genomic DNA was isolated from each sorted fraction and quantified by UV absorbance on a Nanodrop 2000c. Using the deep immunoSEQ assay, TCR CDR3 regions were amplified from genomic DNA by multiplex PCR. Extracted genomic DNA from each cell subset was spread evenly across all wells of several immunoSEQ 96-well plates, with each plate serving as a replicate. For sorted subsets, around 200 ng genomic DNA, equal to tens of thousands of T cell genomes, was loaded into each replicate PCR. The purified libraries were quantified using a Qubit 3.0 fluorometer, sized with a Bioanalyzer 2100, and then quantified again using the KAPA Library Quantification kit. Every immunoSEQ 96-well plate was sequenced on a separate single-read 150-cycle Illumina NextSeq 550 flow cell. Concerning the study's data processing: Because the immunoSEQ output held only junctional sequences and lacked quality scores, the filtering could not match the filtering applied to full-length reads. Sequences were annotated with PyIR, a Python wrapper for IgBLAST v1.9, and V/J genes and CDR3 were assigned using IMGT germline references. Reads with weak V/J assignments (E-value above 1e-6), missing CDR3, stop codons, out-of-frame junctions, or ambiguous translated residues were removed. V3J clonotypes were defined by identical inferred V gene, J gene, and CDR3 amino acid sequence. The percentage overlap between two repertoires was calculated by dividing the number of shared unique clonotypes by the size of the smaller repertoire. Three approaches were used to assess repertoire richness: RTK rarefaction, the Chao1 estimator, and Recon v2.1 estimates of unobserved clonotypes. Generation probabilities were computed with OLGA for all TCRbeta clonotypes obtained by the gDNA method from a few donors. The table comes from immuneACCESS by way of TCRdb, which keeps in-frame sequences with V and J called. Part of the clones is missing from these tables; in studies checked, under half for an unresolved V gene and the rest for unknown reasons. V, J and clone size were drawn from that table, and D and trimming were deduced from the DNA. This sample gives about 2.1 million clones in total; 93% of them show up just once. Under 2% of the sample is taken by the ten largest.

Material: naive CD8+ T cells from PBMCs. The cell subset or site label, read with the paper, signifies: CD45RA+CCR7+. The source is a man aged 18 to 35 in good health. Some clones in this sample may be carry-over from other donors' samples.

The CDR3 region has the sequence CASSRTGQGVNPGANVLTF. The DNA reads as follows: TGCGCCAGCAGCCGCACCGGACAGGGAGTTAATCCTGGGGCCAACGTCCTGACTTTC. The rearranged segments are TRBV4-3 and TRBJ2-6, with 8 bases aligning to TRBD1. For this chain, trimming is 4 bases at the V end and 2 bases at the J end, and the number of junction bases without a gene match is 13. CDR1 and CDR2 were assigned from the germline V gene as LGHNA and YSLEER. From its cysteine to its phenylalanine, the CDR3 spans 19 amino acids. Left in the record is the CDR3 DNA by itself, 57 bases read in frame from the first base.